Included here is one T cell receptor (beta chain) sequence, with context. These data come from a study of Ad26.COV2.S vaccination and SARS-CoV-2 variants. In the study overall: Sample donor was a member of the COV1001 Ad26.COV2.S trial arm.

V was pared by 2 bases and J by 7 bases, with 3 bases between. This CDR3 has 12 residues. CDR1 and CDR2 from the germline V gene are MNHEY and SVGEGT. Assay used: immunoSEQ multiplex PCR; TCRdb lists only in-frame clones, some missing. The table shows about 390,000 clones, with 70% to 90% occurring only once. The treatment was: some 19 received Ad26.COV2.S at low or high dose, single or two shots; roughly five received placebo; per-sample allocation not given. Sampling occurred on day 63 after the first vaccine or placebo injection. The vaccine delivered Wuhan-strain SARS-CoV-2 spike through an Ad26 vector.

The sample here was peripheral blood, taken in a trial of Ad26.COV2.S vaccine versus placebo. The source of this sequence is a person aged 18-60 years who received the Ad26.COV2.S COVID-19 vaccine or a placebo. This chain links TRBV6-2 or TRBV6-3 with TRBJ1-6, with unresolved D. The DNA for the CDR3 is TGTGCCAGCAGTTACGGAAATTCACCCCTCCACTTT. It translates to CASSYGNSPLHF.